The T cell receptor beta chain under discussion was sequenced for a study of cytomegalovirus exposure and HLA in healthy donors. General study points: Per a later analysis, 18,000 or so TCR beta sequences showed association with HLA alleles at 0.05 false discovery rate.

Use of 60 Vbeta and 13 Jbeta primers characterized the PCR. This table comes from immunoSEQ multiplex PCR, and its TCRdb copy is limited to in-frame clones, with some not included. The table includes about 160,000 clones, around 74% detected once. As regards this clone: Its antigen is unknown.

Participants comprised healthy donors of bone marrow. The CDR3 loop spans 15 amino acids. In germline, CDR1 is SGHRS, CDR2 YFSETQ. With 0 bases clipped from V and 9 bases from J, the junction kept 8 bases outside the gene matches. The chain couples TRBV5-1 to TRBJ2-5, with 10 nucleotides matching TRBD2. The receptor's source is a woman in her twenties or thirties in good health and CMV-seronegative. Sequenced input: PBMCs. The CDR3 DNA is TGCGCCAGCAGCTTGGAAACTAGCGGGGTAGGGGCCCAGTACTTC. Protein product: CASSLETSGVGAQYF. The complete variable domain, with remaining parts taken from reference TRBV5-1 and TRBJ2-5, reads KAGVTQTPRYLIKTRGQQVTLSCSPISGHRSVSWYQQTPGQGLQFLFEYFSETQRNKGNFPGRFSGRQFSNSRSEMNVSTLELGDSALYLCASSLETSGVGAQYFGPGTRLLVL.